This T cell receptor beta chain was recorded in a study of PD-L1 blockade in urothelial cancer. This table comes from immunoSEQ multiplex PCR, and its TCRdb copy is limited to in-frame clones, with some not included. The sample records about 36,000 clones, roughly 80% being singletons. Time point in this sample: peripheral blood 6 weeks after treatment start. The germline V gene encodes CDR1 GTSNPN and CDR2 SVGIG (reference sequence). V dropped 4 bases and J dropped 9; count of bases not matched to a gene: 8. This CDR3 comprises 14 residues. The V gene is TRBV30, the J gene TRBJ2-7, with TRBD2 matching 14 bases. The sequencing here drew on PBMCs, taken around atezolizumab (anti-PD-L1) treatment. The receptor was isolated from a man in his forties with urothelial cancer. DNA of the CDR3: TGTGCCTGGAAACCGGGACTAGCGGGAGAAGGGCAGTACTTC. Its protein is CAWKPGLAGEGQYF.